The clone carrying this T cell receptor (beta chain) was observed a few times. The junction and the germline gene differ at one end; a read error may be behind it. The sample comes from a study of T cells in Graves' hyperthyroidism and ophthalmopathy. Uncontrolled infection, other autoimmune disease, pregnancy or lactation led to exclusion. On the basis of clinical symptoms, serum thyroxine and TRAb, thyroid ultrasound and orbital computed tomography, diagnoses were made. The CDR3 is made up of 14 amino acids. Per the germline V gene, CDR1 is SGHRS and CDR2 is YFSETQ. Amplification targeted TCR beta CDR3 regions from RNA transcripts. RT-PCR in the first round (using the HTBI primer set) targeted the TCR CDR3. Via MiXCR, TCRdb re-called the multiplex PCR reads, giving one row per CDR3 protein. The repertoire includes hundreds of thousands of distinct CDR3 sequences, roughly 45% of them detected once, and 7% to 7.5% sits in the top ten.

The V call is TRBV5-1, the J call TRBJ2-7, with 8 bases aligning to TRBD1. Material for sequencing was peripheral blood or thyroid tissue (not recorded which). The TCR comes from an adult man with Graves' disease, either hyperthyroidism or ophthalmopathy (not recorded which). CDR3 DNA: TGTGCCAGCAGCTTGGAACAGGGGGACTACGAGCAGTACTTC. Amino acid sequence: CASSLEQGDYEQYF.